This TCR beta chain was recorded in a study of blood T cell repertoires in COVID-19 (dated by TCRdb to 2020 to 2021). Concerning the study at large: Collaborator samples came from the United States, Italy and Spain and covered acute and convalescent phases of COVID-19. The prospective study material was composed of cDNA or gDNA derived from T cells, B-cell-depleted T cells, or PBMCs. The dataset comprised deeply sampled blood TCRbeta repertoires from subjects exposed to, actively infected with, or recovered from COVID-19. The repertoires were released in a freely available public database intended as a resource for research on the immune response to SARS-CoV-2. Samples came from the ongoing ImmuneRACE study (first 160 participants) plus 1,254 subjects from 6 global collaborators. The sample metadata nearly always contained a de-identified subject ID, COVID-19 status, age in years and sex. Where HLA class I and class II types were available, the types were taken from metadata supplied by the sample provider, not from assay-based typing.

Each collaborating institution followed its own protocols to collect whole blood in K2EDTA tubes. For TCRbeta analysis, collaborator samples were shipped as frozen whole blood, as isolated PBMCs, or as DNA extracted from either sample type. In regard to this clone: Its recognized antigen is unknown. It has no much larger one-base neighbor in the sample; base qualities were not kept.

TCRbeta CDR3 regions were amplified from genomic DNA using the immunoSEQ Assay, a bias-controlled multiplex PCR. The study's own analysis went as follows. The number of nucleated cells in each sample was estimated from the amplification of reference gene primers within the assay. To quantify the absolute abundance of each unique TCRbeta CDR3 rearrangement, sequence reads were collapsed and filtered. For each sample, productive Simpson clonality was calculated as the square root of Simpson's diversity index across productive rearrangements. TCRdb mirrors the immuneACCESS table, restricted to in-frame sequences. Some clones are absent from its copies; in checked studies, under half trace to an unresolved V gene, and the reason for the others is unknown. The DNA gave D and trimming, while V, J and clone size come from that table. This sample is represented by more than 95,000 clones; 84% of them were singletons. The ten largest clones capture over 10% of the sample.

V was cut back by 7 bases and J by 10 bases, leaving a gap of 22 bases between them. From the cysteine through the phenylalanine, the CDR3 covers 15 amino acids. The kept DNA is CDR3 alone, 45 bases in frame from the first base. The germline V gene yields SGHAT for CDR1 and FQNNGV for CDR2. What the work shows at the level of the full study, not this receptor alone: The quantity of clinical and demographic metadata differed by source and by participant and was supplied without curation.

The source is a human donor in a cohort sampled during active or convalescent COVID-19. The rearrangement joined TRBV11-2 to TRBJ1-4; possibly the D gene is TRBD1, per 6 matching bases. Sequencing input: peripheral blood. DNA sequence: TGTGCCAGCACCCTAATTGGGGGCACAACTGGAAAACTGTTTTTT. Translated, this is CASTLIGGTTGKLFF.